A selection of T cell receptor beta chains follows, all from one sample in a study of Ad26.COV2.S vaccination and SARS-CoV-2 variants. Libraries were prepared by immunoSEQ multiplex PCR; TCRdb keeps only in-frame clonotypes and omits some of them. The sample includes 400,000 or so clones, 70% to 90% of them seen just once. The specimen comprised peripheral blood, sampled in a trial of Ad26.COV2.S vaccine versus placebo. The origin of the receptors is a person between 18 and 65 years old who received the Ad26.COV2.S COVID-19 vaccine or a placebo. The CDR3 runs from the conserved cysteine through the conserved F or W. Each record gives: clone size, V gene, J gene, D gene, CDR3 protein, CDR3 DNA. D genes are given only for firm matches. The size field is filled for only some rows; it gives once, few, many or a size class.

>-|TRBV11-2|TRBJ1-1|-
CASSLVGATEAFF
TGTGCCAGCAGCTTAGTTGGAGCCACTGAAGCTTTCTTT
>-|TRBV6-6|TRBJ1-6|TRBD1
CASSYSGQDNSPLHF
TGTGCCAGCAGTTACTCGGGACAGGATAATTCACCCCTCCACTTT
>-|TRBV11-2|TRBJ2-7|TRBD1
CASSSLTGGYEQYF
TGTGCCAGCAGCTCCCTGACAGGGGGCTACGAGCAGTACTTC
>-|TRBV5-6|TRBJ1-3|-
CASSIILASGNTIYF
TGTGCCAGCAGCATAATATTAGCCTCTGGAAACACCATATATTTT
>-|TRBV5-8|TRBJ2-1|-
CASIPDPSSYNEQFF
TGTGCCAGCATCCCGGACCCGAGCTCCTACAATGAGCAGTTCTTC
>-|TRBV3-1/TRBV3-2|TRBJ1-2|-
CASSQRGAHYGYTF
TGTGCCAGCAGCCAGCGCGGGGCCCACTATGGCTACACCTTC
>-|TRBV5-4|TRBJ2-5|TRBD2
CASSLLSGGAGETQYF
TGTGCCAGCAGCTTGCTAAGCGGGGGGGCCGGGGAGACCCAGTACTTC
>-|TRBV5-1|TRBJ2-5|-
CASSLLGQPQETQYF
TGCGCCAGCAGCTTGTTGGGCCAGCCCCAAGAGACCCAGTACTTC
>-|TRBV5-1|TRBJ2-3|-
CASSLNPREVTDTQYF
TGCGCCAGCAGCTTGAATCCCAGGGAGGTCACAGATACGCAGTATTTT
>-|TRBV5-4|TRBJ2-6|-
CASSLGSSGANVLTF
TGTGCCAGCAGCTTAGGGAGCTCTGGGGCCAACGTCCTGACTTTC
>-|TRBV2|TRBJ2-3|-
CASSWGVVVKDTQYF
TGTGCCAGCAGTTGGGGGGTGGTGGTCAAGGATACGCAGTATTTT
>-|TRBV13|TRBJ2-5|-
CASRKAEAAETQYF
TGTGCCAGCAGGAAAGCAGAGGCGGCGGAGACCCAGTACTTC
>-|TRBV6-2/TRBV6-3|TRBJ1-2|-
CASTPGGAAYGYTF
TGTGCCAGCACCCCCGGGGGGGCCGCCTATGGCTACACCTTC
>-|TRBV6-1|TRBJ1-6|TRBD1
CASSEGTGNNSPLHF
TGTGCCAGCAGTGAGGGGACAGGTAACAATTCACCCCTCCACTTT
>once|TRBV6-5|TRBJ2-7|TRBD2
CASRPTSGEQYF
TGTGCCAGCAGACCGACTAGCGGCGAGCAGTACTTC
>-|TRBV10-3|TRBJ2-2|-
CATGRTGELFF
TGTGCCACCGGCCGCACCGGGGAGCTGTTTTTT
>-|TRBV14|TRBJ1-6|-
CASSRGLRDSPLHF
TGTGCCAGCAGCCGCGGTCTGAGGGATTCACCCCTCCACTTT
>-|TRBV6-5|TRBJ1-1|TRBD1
CASSRTGGEAFF
TGTGCCAGCAGCCGGACAGGCGGTGAAGCTTTCTTT
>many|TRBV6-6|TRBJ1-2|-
CASSTDLGYTF
TGTGCCAGCAGTACCGACCTGGGCTACACCTTC
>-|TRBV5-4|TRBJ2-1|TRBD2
CASRGGTSDNSVEQFF
TGTGCCAGTAGGGGGGGGACTAGCGACAATTCGGTGGAGCAGTTCTTC
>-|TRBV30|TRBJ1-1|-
CAWSGGAEAFF
TGTGCCTGGAGCGGAGGGGCTGAAGCTTTCTTT
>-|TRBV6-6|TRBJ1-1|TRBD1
CASSQSRTGATEAFF
TGTGCCAGCAGCCAAAGCAGGACAGGTGCCACTGAAGCTTTCTTT
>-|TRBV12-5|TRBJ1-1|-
CASGFSVGFTEAFF
TGTGCTAGTGGTTTTAGTGTGGGATTCACTGAAGCTTTCTTT
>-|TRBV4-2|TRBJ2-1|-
CASSQAELAGNEQFF
TGTGCCAGCAGCCAAGCGGAGCTAGCAGGCAATGAGCAGTTCTTC
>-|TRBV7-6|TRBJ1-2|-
CASSLTEGDGYTF
TGTGCCAGCAGCCTTACAGAAGGAGATGGCTACACCTTC
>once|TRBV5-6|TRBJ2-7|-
CASSPPPETGASYEQYF
TGTGCCAGCAGCCCCCCACCCGAAACGGGGGCCTCCTACGAGCAGTACTTC
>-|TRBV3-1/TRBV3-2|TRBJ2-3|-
CASSQSPSSDTQYF
TGTGCCAGCAGCCAAAGCCCCTCCTCGGATACGCAGTATTTT
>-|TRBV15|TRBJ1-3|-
CATSRGDGSGNTIYF
TGTGCCACCAGCAGAGGTGACGGCTCTGGAAACACCATATATTTT
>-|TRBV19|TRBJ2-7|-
CASNEGGESSYEQYF
TGTGCCAGTAATGAAGGGGGGGAGTCCTCCTACGAGCAGTACTTC
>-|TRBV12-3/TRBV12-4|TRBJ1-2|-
CASSLGRGYGYTF
TGTGCCAGCAGTTTAGGGAGAGGCTATGGCTACACCTTC
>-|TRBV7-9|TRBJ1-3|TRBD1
CASSFRRDSSGNTIYF
TGTGCCAGCAGCTTTAGACGGGACAGCTCTGGAAACACCATATATTTT
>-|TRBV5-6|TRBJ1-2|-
CASSLTGPYGYTF
TGTGCCAGCAGCTTGACAGGGCCCTATGGCTACACCTTC
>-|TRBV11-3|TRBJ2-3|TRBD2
CASSLTSEDTQYF
TGTGCCAGCAGCCTGACTAGCGAAGATACGCAGTATTTT
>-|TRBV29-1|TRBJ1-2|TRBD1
CSVVGQGNYGYTF
TGCAGCGTTGTGGGACAGGGGAACTATGGCTACACCTTC
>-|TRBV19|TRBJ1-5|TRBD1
CASSIGVDRASNQPQHF
TGTGCCAGTAGTATAGGGGTGGACAGGGCTAGCAATCAGCCCCAGCATTTT
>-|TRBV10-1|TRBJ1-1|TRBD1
CAAQGELNTEAFF
TGCGCGGCACAGGGGGAGCTGAACACTGAAGCTTTCTTT
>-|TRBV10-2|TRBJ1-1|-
CASSDRGGTEAFF
TGCGCCAGCAGTGATCGGGGTGGCACTGAAGCTTTCTTT
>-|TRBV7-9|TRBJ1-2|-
CASSPSSADLAYGYTF
TGTGCCAGCAGCCCCTCATCTGCGGACTTAGCCTATGGCTACACCTTC
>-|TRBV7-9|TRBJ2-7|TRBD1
CASSSSQTGLPYEQYF
TGTGCCAGCAGCTCCTCCCAGACAGGGCTCCCCTACGAGCAGTACTTC
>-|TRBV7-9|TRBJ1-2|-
CASSLALLQGIYGYTF
TGTGCCAGCAGCTTAGCACTCCTACAGGGTATCTATGGCTACACCTTC
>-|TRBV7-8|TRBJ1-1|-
CASSLEPYPTLNTEAFF
TGTGCCAGCAGCTTAGAGCCGTACCCCACTCTGAACACTGAAGCTTTCTTT
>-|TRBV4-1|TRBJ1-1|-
CASSQGNTEAFF
TGCGCCAGCAGCCAAGGTAACACTGAAGCTTTCTTT
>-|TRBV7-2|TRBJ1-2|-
CASSLRFIIGGNGYTF
TGTGCCAGCAGCTTAAGATTCATCATCGGGGGAAATGGCTACACCTTC
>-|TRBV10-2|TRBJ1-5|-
CASSDWADNQPQHF
TGCGCCAGCAGTGACTGGGCGGATAATCAGCCCCAGCATTTT
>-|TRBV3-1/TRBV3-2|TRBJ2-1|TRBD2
CASSQSSGGTIYNEQFF
TGTGCCAGCAGCCAATCAAGCGGGGGGACGATCTACAATGAGCAGTTCTTC
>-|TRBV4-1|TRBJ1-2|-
CASSQEEGNRYGYTF
TGCGCCAGCAGCCAAGAAGAGGGGAATCGCTATGGCTACACCTTC
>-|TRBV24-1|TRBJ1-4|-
CATSDPRGNEKLFF
TGTGCCACCAGTGACCCCCGAGGGAATGAAAAACTGTTTTTT
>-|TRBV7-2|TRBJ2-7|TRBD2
CASSAGDARSYEQYF
TGTGCCAGCAGCGCGGGGGACGCCCGCTCCTACGAGCAGTACTTC
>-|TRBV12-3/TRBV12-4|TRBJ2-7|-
CASSLGYEQYF
TGTGCCAGCAGTCTCGGGTACGAGCAGTACTTC
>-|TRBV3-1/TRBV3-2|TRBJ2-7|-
CASSQDTVSYEQYF
TGTGCCAGCAGCCAAGACACCGTCTCCTACGAGCAGTACTTC
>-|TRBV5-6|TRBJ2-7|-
CASSGDSSYEQYF
TGTGCCAGCAGCGGGGATTCCTCCTACGAGCAGTACTTC